The 29 T cell receptor beta chains in this list originate from one sample, sequenced in a study of T cells in Graves' hyperthyroidism and ophthalmopathy. The source material, RNA transcripts, was used to amplify TCR beta CDR3 regions. With the HTBI primer set, the TCR CDR3 went through a first round of RT-PCR. TCRdb itself ran the multiplex PCR reads through MiXCR, one entry per CDR3 protein. The repertoire includes 200,000 to 250,000 distinct CDR3 sequences, about a sixth of them detected once, and about 56% sits in the top ten. Sample: blood. The receptors come from a woman between 50 and 59 years old with Graves' hyperthyroidism.

In its sample, this clonotype was seen many times. The chain couples TRBV27 to TRBJ2-7; D uncertain. The CDR3 is 12 residues long. Germline V gives CDR1 MNHEY, CDR2 SMNVEV (reference sequence). V lost 2 bases and J 3 bases, leaving 5 bases between the germline ends. The DNA of the CDR3 is TGTGCCAGCAGTTTAAGGGACTACGAGCAGTACTTC. Its translation is CASSLRDYEQYF.

In the case of this clonotype: Just one base apart from a much larger clone, this may be a read error. The chain links TRBV3-1 to TRBJ2-3; D is unclear. CDR1 LGHDT and CDR2 YNNKEL come from the germline V gene (reference sequence). This CDR3 region has 14 residues. Trimming cost V 3 bases and J 4 bases, with 11 bases left between them. For the CDR3, the DNA is TGTGCCAGCAGCCAGCTAGGACGCGCAGATACGCAGTATTTT. It yields the protein CASSQLGRADTQYF.

This clonotype was seen more than once but under ten times. V and J are TRBV20-1 and TRBJ1-2; 10 bases align to TRBD1. Per germline, CDR1 DFQATT and CDR2 SNEGSKA (reference sequence). Trimming took 6 bases from V and 4 from J; bases not matched to a gene: 11. CDR3 length equals 15 residues. The CDR3 region is CSATRDRGLFYGYTF. Written as DNA, the CDR3 is TGCAGTGCCACCCGAGACAGGGGGCTTTTCTATGGCTACACCTTC.

This sequence joins TRBV20-1 and TRBJ1-5; D unclear. Per germline, CDR1 DFQATT and CDR2 SNEGSKA (reference sequence). There are 14 residues in the CDR3. The V end was cut by 0 bases, the J end by 4 bases, with 10 bases between. The CDR3 is CSARDKADNQPQHF. The CDR3 DNA is TGCAGTGCTAGAGATAAGGCAGATAATCAGCCCCAGCATTTT.

This clonotype has just a few counts. The chain carries TRBV9 and TRBJ2-6, with no clear D. With 0 bases removed from V and 0 bases from J, the gap between germline ends came to 4 bases. Germline CDR1 is SGDLS and CDR2 is YYNGEE. CDR3 length: 15 amino acids. The DNA for the CDR3 is TGTGCCAGCAGCGTAGGGGGCTCTGGGGCCAACGTCCTGACTTTC. Its translation: CASSVGGSGANVLTF.

This clonotype was counted between two and nine times. The J gene is TRBJ2-3, the V gene TRBV6-1; the D gene could be TRBD1 or TRBD2 (5 bases each). Per germline, CDR1 MNHNS and CDR2 SASEGT. The CDR3 has 15 amino acids. Trimming removed 7 bases from V and 0 bases from J, with 14 bases in between. The CDR3 bases are TGTGCCAGCAAACTACTCGGGACCAGCACAGATACGCAGTATTTT. Translating gives CASKLLGTSTDTQYF.

For this clonotype: A much larger clone differs from this one at a single base, so this may be a read error. The chain employs TRBV6-5 and TRBJ2-7, with 7 bases matching TRBD1. Germline CDR1 is MNHEY and CDR2 is SVGAGI. J gave up 2 bases and V 2 bases, and 3 bases lay outside the gene matches. This CDR3 has 14 amino acids. The CDR3 reads CASSYGDSPYEQYF. Written as DNA, the CDR3 is TGTGCCAGCAGTTACGGGGACAGTCCCTACGAGCAGTACTTC.

With respect to this clonotype: This may arise from a read error, as a much more abundant clone is one base away. The genes are TRBV7-2 and TRBJ1-4, with 7 nucleotides matching TRBD1. J gave up 7 bases and V 5 bases, and 10 bases lay outside the gene matches. CDR1 is SGHTA, CDR2 FQGNSA, per germline. This CDR3 region has 15 residues. The CDR3 nucleotides are TGTGCCAGCAGCGTACAGGGGTCGATTGGTGAAAAACTGTTTTTT. Protein product: CASSVQGSIGEKLFF. The full variable domain, rest sourced from reference TRBV7-2 and TRBJ1-4, is GAGVSQSPSNKVTEKGKDVELRCDPISGHTALYWYRQSLGQGLEFLIYFQGNSAPDKSGLPSDRFSAERTGGSVSTLTIQRTQQEDSAVYLCASSVQGSIGEKLFFGSGTQLSVL.

Many counts were recorded for this clonotype. The genes are TRBV6-1 and TRBJ2-1; 11 positions match TRBD2. The germline V gene encodes CDR1 MNHNS and CDR2 SASEGT. J lost 6 bases, V lost 6 bases, and 7 bases had no gene match. The CDR3 sequence is 15 residues long. CDR3 region: CASRTGTSGFNEQFF. CDR3 nucleotide sequence: TGTGCCAGCAGGACCGGGACTAGCGGATTCAATGAGCAGTTCTTC.

In its sample, this clonotype was seen many times. V usage is TRBV2 and J usage is TRBJ2-3; weak D call: TRBD2 (6 bases). V lost 4 bases and J lost 1, with 12 bases in between. Germline values: CDR1 SNHLY, CDR2 FYNNEI. The CDR3 runs 15 residues. CDR3 DNA: TGTGCCAGCAGTGTTCTGACGGGGGGCACAGATACGCAGTATTTT. Amino acid sequence: CASSVLTGGTDTQYF.

This clonotype was seen at least ten times. V is TRBV20-1 and J is TRBJ2-1; TRBD2 matches at 8 bases. The length of the CDR3 is 14 residues. Germline loops: CDR1 DFQATT, CDR2 SNEGSKA (reference sequence). Trimming removed 0 bases from V and 7 bases from J; junction bases left unmatched: 5. The CDR3 loop is CSARDRVAGNEQFF. As DNA, the CDR3 is TGCAGTGCTAGAGATCGCGTAGCGGGGAATGAGCAGTTCTTC.

The table lists this clonotype with many counts. The rearrangement joins TRBV5-5 to TRBJ1-5; possible D gene TRBD1, 5 bases. From germline, CDR1 is SGHKS and CDR2 YYEKEE (reference sequence). This CDR3 region has 13 residues. The germline V and J ends were trimmed by 5 bases and 6 bases, with 12 bases remaining between them. CDR3 amino acids: CASSPQGFQPQHF. The DNA for the CDR3 is TGTGCCAGCAGTCCCCAGGGTTTTCAGCCCCAGCATTTT.

This clonotype was picked up many times. As DNA, the CDR3 is TGTGCCAGCAGCTTAGGCGGGACAGGAAACATTCAGTACTTC. Amino acids: CASSLGGTGNIQYF. V usage is TRBV11-2 and J usage is TRBJ2-4, with 8 bases aligning to TRBD1. The V gene end was trimmed by 1 base and the J gene end by 6 bases; junction bases not matched to a gene: 2. The CDR3 consists of 14 residues. Looked up from germline, CDR1 is SGHAT and CDR2 is FQNNGV.

The genes are TRBV5-5 and TRBJ2-3; possibly TRBD1 for D (7 bases). CDR1 is SGHKS and CDR2 is YYEKEE in the germline V gene (reference sequence). With 4 bases removed from V and 1 base from J, the gap between germline ends came to 16 bases. This CDR3 comprises 16 residues. The DNA for the CDR3 is TGTGCCAGCAGCGGTCGACAGGGCGGGGGCACAGATACGCAGTATTTT. It translates to CASSGRQGGGTDTQYF.

A few counts support this clonotype. The V and J genes are TRBV28 and TRBJ1-2; tentatively, D is TRBD1 (5 bases). The V and J ends lost 6 bases and 8 bases respectively, with 19 bases between them. The germline V gene encodes CDR1 MDHEN and CDR2 SYDVKM. The CDR3 spans 14 residues. The CDR3 protein is CASRLGPGLRGYTF. The CDR3 DNA is TGTGCCAGCAGATTGGGGCCGGGCTTGCGGGGCTACACCTTC.

This CDR3 is CASSLLETNTEAFF. The CDR3 DNA reads TGTGCCAGCAGCTTGCTAGAGACGAACACTGAAGCTTTCTTT. This chain joins TRBV7-9 and TRBJ1-1; D is unclear. Between the trimmed V and J ends, which lost 3 bases and 1 base, there was a span of 9 bases. Germline loops: CDR1 SEHNR, CDR2 FQNEAQ (reference sequence). CDR3 length: 14 residues.

This clonotype was detected ten times or more. The chain uses TRBV9 and TRBJ2-7, with D unresolved. The CDR3 extends over 11 amino acids. Trimming stripped 4 bases from V and 7 bases from J, with 9 bases between. In germline, CDR1 is SGDLS, CDR2 YYNGEE. In nucleotides, the CDR3 is TGTGCCAGCAGCAACTTACGGGAGCAGTACTTC. Its translation: CASSNLREQYF.

The chain joins TRBV6-1 to TRBJ1-3; D is uncertain. The V gene's germline CDR1 is MNHNS and CDR2 SASEGT. The CDR3 contains 12 residues. The germline V and J ends were trimmed by 6 bases and 0 bases, with 3 bases remaining between them. The CDR3 DNA reads TGTGCCAGCAGGGGCTCTGGAAACACCATATATTTT. It encodes CASRGSGNTIYF.

This clonotype was detected ten times or more. The chain uses TRBV5-1 and TRBJ2-7; the D is unclear. Germline assignment: CDR1 SGHRS and CDR2 YFSETQ. This CDR3 contains 16 residues. Between the trimmed V and J ends, which lost 0 bases and 0 bases, there was a span of 13 bases. The CDR3 sequence is CASSLAYDDSSYEQYF. CDR3 DNA: TGCGCCAGCAGCTTGGCCTATGACGATAGCTCCTACGAGCAGTACTTC.

This clonotype was seen at least ten times. The V and J genes are TRBV6-2 or TRBV6-3 and TRBJ2-7; D might be TRBD2 (6 bases). V was trimmed by 2 bases and J by 2 bases, leaving 16 bases between them. This CDR3 spans 16 amino acids. Germline V gives CDR1 MNHEY, CDR2 SVGEGT. In DNA form, the CDR3 reads TGTGCCAGCAGTTACGGAGCCGGGACTGTAACCTACGAGCAGTACTTC. Protein product: CASSYGAGTVTYEQYF.

This clonotype was found once. The V gene is TRBV19, the J gene TRBJ2-5; D not resolved. The CDR3 length is 14 residues. Germline V gene data show CDR1 as LNHDA and CDR2 as SQIVND (reference sequence). Trimming shortened V by 5 bases and J by 4 bases, and 14 bases separated the two germline ends. This chain's CDR3 is CASSERVQRETQYF. DNA of the CDR3: TGTGCCAGTAGTGAACGGGTACAGAGAGAGACCCAGTACTTC.

This clonotype appeared many times. V usage is TRBV20-1 and J usage is TRBJ2-1, with a weak D call TRBD2 (6 bases). Germline V gene lookup returns CDR1 DFQATT and CDR2 SNEGSKA (reference sequence). There are 14 residues in the CDR3. Trimming removed 0 bases from V and 10 bases from J, with 16 bases in between. The CDR3 protein is CSAREAGTIREQFF. The CDR3 DNA is TGCAGTGCTAGAGAGGCGGGGACCATCCGGGAGCAGTTCTTC.

This clonotype was observed a few times. At one end the junction does not follow the germline gene, possibly because of a read error. V and J are TRBV6-1 and TRBJ2-4; 7 bases align to TRBD1. The CDR3 totals 18 residues. Germline assignment: CDR1 MNHNS and CDR2 SASEGT. The CDR3: CASSRGFRGNLAKNIQYF. The CDR3 bases are TGTGCCAGCAGTCGCGGTTTCAGGGGGAACCTAGCCAAAAACATCCAGTACTTC.

This sequence joins TRBV5-1 and TRBJ1-5; 9 bases agree with TRBD1. CDR3 length: 15 amino acids. Germline V lookup: CDR1 SGHRS, CDR2 YFSETQ. V trimming: 4 bases; J trimming: 5 bases; junction bases outside the gene matches: 7. The CDR3 DNA is TGCGCCAGCAGCCTTATGACAGGGGGTGATCAGCCCCAGCATTTT. Its translation: CASSLMTGGDQPQHF.

This clonotype came up a few times. The chain has TRBV6-5 and TRBJ1-2; possibly TRBD1 for D (5 bases). CDR1 is MNHEY, CDR2 SVGAGI, per germline. The CDR3 covers 13 residues. V lost 0 bases and J lost 8, with 10 bases in between. The CDR3 nucleotides read TGTGCCAGCAGTTACTCCAGGGTTTGGGGCTACACCTTC. Translated, it gives CASSYSRVWGYTF.

V usage is TRBV3-1 and J usage is TRBJ2-4; D remains unclear. The V end lost 0 bases, the J end lost 7 bases, and 10 bases lay between the germline ends. Germline CDR1 reads LGHDT; CDR2 reads YNNKEL (reference sequence). The CDR3 runs to 14 residues. The CDR3 bases are TGTGCCAGCAGCCAAGAGTGGTCCCCTAACATTCAGTACTTC. Translating it yields CASSQEWSPNIQYF. Together with reference TRBV3-1 and TRBJ2-4, the CDR3 gives the full variable domain: DTAVSQTPKYLVTQMGNDKSIKCEQNLGHDTMYWYKQDSKKFLKIMFSYNNKELIINETVPNRFSPKSPDKAHLNLHINSLELGDSAVYFCASSQEWSPNIQYFGAGTRLSVL.

There are many counts of this clonotype. The CDR3 sequence is CASSFRDPDTQYF. The CDR3 coding sequence is TGTGCCAGCAGCTTCCGGGATCCCGATACGCAGTATTTT. This chain joins TRBV11-3 and TRBJ2-3, with D perhaps matching TRBD2 (5 bases). The CDR3 covers 13 residues. The V and J ends lost 3 bases and 6 bases respectively, with 10 bases between them. The germline gives CDR1 SGHNT, CDR2 YENEEA. Supplemented by reference TRBV11-3 and TRBJ2-3, the full variable domain reads EAGVVQSPRYKIIEKKQPVAFWCNPISGHNTLYWYLQNLGQGPELLIRYENEEAVDDSQLPKDRFSAERLKGVDSTLKIQPAELGDSAVYLCASSFRDPDTQYFGPGTRLTVL.

V and J are TRBV6-4 and TRBJ2-2; D tentatively fits TRBD1 or TRBD2 (5 bases each). The V end was cut by 4 bases, the J end by 6 bases, with 12 bases between. CDR1 and CDR2 from the germline V gene are MRHNA and SNTAGT. CDR3 length: 14 residues. CDR3 sequence reads: CASSVASGSGELFF. Here the CDR3 DNA reads TGTGCCAGCAGTGTAGCGTCAGGGTCCGGGGAGCTGTTTTTT.

The table lists this clonotype with many counts. The V gene is TRBV7-9, the J gene TRBJ1-2; the D gene is possibly TRBD1 (6 bases). Looked up from germline, CDR1 is SEHNR and CDR2 is FQNEAQ (reference sequence). Trimming left V 1 base short and J 7 bases short, with 7 bases between. CDR3 length: 12 residues. CDR3 in DNA: TGTGCCAGCAGCTTAGGGGGGCTTGGCTACACCTTC. Its translation is CASSLGGLGYTF.